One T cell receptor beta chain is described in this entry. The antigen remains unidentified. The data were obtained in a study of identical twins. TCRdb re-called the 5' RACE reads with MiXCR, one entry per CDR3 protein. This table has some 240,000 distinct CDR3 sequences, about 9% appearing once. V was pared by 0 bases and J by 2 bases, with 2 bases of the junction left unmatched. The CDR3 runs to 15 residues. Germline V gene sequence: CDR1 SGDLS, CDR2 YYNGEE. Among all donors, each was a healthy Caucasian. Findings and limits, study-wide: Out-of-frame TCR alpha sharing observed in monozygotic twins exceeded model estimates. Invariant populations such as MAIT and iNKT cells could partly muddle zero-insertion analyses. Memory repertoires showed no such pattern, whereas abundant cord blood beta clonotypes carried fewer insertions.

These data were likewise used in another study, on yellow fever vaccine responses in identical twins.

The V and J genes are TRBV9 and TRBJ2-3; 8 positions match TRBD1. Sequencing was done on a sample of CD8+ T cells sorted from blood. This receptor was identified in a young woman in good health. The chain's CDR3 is CASSVVDRATDTQYF. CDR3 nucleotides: TGTGCCAGCAGCGTAGTGGACAGGGCCACAGATACGCAGTATTTT.